This passage covers 18 T cell receptor beta chains from one sample sequenced in a study of blood T cell repertoires in COVID-19. TCRdb's copy holds only in-frame clones and misses some; the assay was immunoSEQ multiplex PCR. This sample has roughly 500,000 clones, with 80% to 90% found just once. Sequenced input: PBMCs or T cells enriched from blood (not recorded which). Receptor source: a woman in her sixties who had recovered from COVID-19.

V gene TRBV19 combines with J gene TRBJ1-2, with 11 bases matching TRBD1. CDR1 LNHDA and CDR2 SQIVND come from the germline V gene (reference sequence). The CDR3 is 15 residues long. V shed 5 bases and J 5 bases; nucleotides not matched to a gene: 7. Here the CDR3 DNA reads TGTGCCAGTAGTGACCGGGACAGGGGGTTTTATGGCTACACCTTC. Translating gives CASSDRDRGFYGYTF. Complete variable domain (other parts from reference TRBV19 and TRBJ1-2): DGGITQSPKYLFRKEGQNVTLSCEQNLNHDAMYWYRQDPGQGLRLIYYSQIVNDFQKGDIAEGYSVSREKKESFPLTVTSAQKNPTAFYLCASSDRDRGFYGYTFGSGTRLTVV.

This clone turned up a few times. This chain connects TRBV5-1 to TRBJ1-6; D is undetermined. Germline V gene sequence: CDR1 SGHRS, CDR2 YFSETQ. Trimming pared 0 bases from V and 15 bases from J, leaving 10 bases between. CDR3 size: 12 residues. CDR3 sequence: CASSLGGALLHF. As DNA, the CDR3 is TGCGCCAGCAGCTTGGGTGGAGCCCTCCTCCACTTT.

DNA for the CDR3: TGTGCCAGCAGTGATTCCGGGACAGGGGGAAAGATGTATAGCAATCAGCCCCAGCATTTT. This codes for CASSDSGTGGKMYSNQPQHF. This rearrangement joins TRBV6-1 to TRBJ1-5; 11 bases fit TRBD1. This CDR3 region has 20 residues. The ends lost 3 bases at V and 0 bases at J; junction bases unmatched: 13. CDR1 and CDR2 from the germline V gene are MNHNS and SASEGT.

The chain has TRBV19 and TRBJ2-5; TRBD1 matches 8 bases. Germline V gene sequence: CDR1 LNHDA, CDR2 SQIVND (reference sequence). This CDR3 contains 14 residues. The V segment lost 1 base and the J segment 4 bases; nucleotides outside the gene matches: 2. In nucleotides, the CDR3 is TGTGCCAGTAGTATAGGAGGGACAGGAGAGACCCAGTACTTC. Translated, it gives CASSIGGTGETQYF.

This chain links TRBV30 with TRBJ2-2; TRBD2 matches at 8 bases. Germline assignment: CDR1 GTSNPN and CDR2 SVGIG (reference sequence). The V and J ends lost 4 bases and 4 bases, in that order; junction bases with no gene match: 8. The CDR3 spans 15 residues. DNA of the CDR3: TGTGCCTGGAAACGGGGGGGCCGCGGCACCGGGGAGCTGTTTTTT. This gives the protein CAWKRGGRGTGELFF.

V gene TRBV7-9 combines with J gene TRBJ1-3, with D tentatively TRBD1 (5 bases). Between the trimmed V and J ends, which lost 3 bases and 7 bases, there was a span of 13 bases. The germline gives CDR1 SEHNR, CDR2 FQNEAQ (reference sequence). The CDR3 length is 14 residues. The CDR3 here is CASSFSGMRNTIYF. The CDR3 nucleotides are TGTGCCAGCAGCTTTTCAGGGATGAGGAACACCATATATTTT. Variable domain in full (rest from reference TRBV7-9 and TRBJ1-3): DTGVSQNPRHKITKRGQNVTFRCDPISEHNRLYWYRQTLGQGPEFLTYFQNEAQLEKSRLLSDRFSAERPKGSFSTLEIQRTEQGDSAMYLCASSFSGMRNTIYFGEGSWLTVV.

This clone showed up just once. The V gene is TRBV28, the J gene TRBJ1-3; D unresolved. Germline assignment: CDR1 MDHEN and CDR2 SYDVKM. The CDR3 contains 16 residues. Trimming shortened V by 7 bases and J by 0 bases, and 16 bases separated the two germline ends. The CDR3 DNA sequence: TGTGCCAGCACCTCGTCGGGGAGCCTCTCTGGAAACACCATATATTTT. This gives the protein CASTSSGSLSGNTIYF.

The chain's CDR3 is CATSRGNRDRRAGNYGYTF. The CDR3, as DNA: TGTGCCACCAGCAGAGGAAACCGGGACAGGCGGGCCGGCAACTATGGCTACACCTTC. This rearrangement joins TRBV15 to TRBJ1-2; 8 bases are shared with TRBD1. The ends lost 1 base at V and 2 bases at J; junction bases unmatched: 15. The CDR3 totals 19 residues. The germline V gene has CDR1 LNHNV and CDR2 YYDKDF (reference sequence).

The chain is built from TRBV27 and TRBJ2-3, with 7 bases identical to TRBD1. V lost 5 bases and J lost 0; bases outside the gene matches: 2. The CDR3 has 14 amino acids. Germline CDR1 MNHEY, CDR2 SMNVEV (reference sequence). The chain's CDR3 is CASSPGQSTDTQYF. The CDR3 coding sequence is TGTGCCAGCAGTCCGGGACAGAGCACAGATACGCAGTATTTT.

This chain connects TRBV28 to TRBJ2-5; 7 bases line up with TRBD2. CDR3 size: 15 residues. Germline lookup yields CDR1 MDHEN and CDR2 SYDVKM. Trimming took 7 bases from V and 4 from J; bases not matched to a gene: 12. Here the CDR3 reads CASTSPRGGGETQYF. In nucleotides, the CDR3 is TGTGCCAGCACCTCACCCCGCGGGGGAGGAGAGACCCAGTACTTC.

The chain couples TRBV5-1 to TRBJ2-1; 8 nucleotides line up with TRBD1. V was pared by 0 bases and J by 7 bases, with 6 bases of the junction left unmatched. In germline, CDR1 is SGHRS, CDR2 YFSETQ. The CDR3 length is 15 residues. As DNA, the CDR3 is TGCGCCAGCAGCTTGGGGACAGGGTCTTTGAATGAGCAGTTCTTC. As protein: CASSLGTGSLNEQFF.

The gene calls are TRBV11-2 and TRBJ2-3; D remains ambiguous. The CDR3 is 12 residues long. Germline values: CDR1 SGHAT, CDR2 FQNNGV. V shed 1 base and J shed 5 bases, with 4 bases lying between them. CDR3 nucleotide sequence: TGTGCCAGCAGCTTAGCGGGAGATACGCAGTATTTT. This gives the protein CASSLAGDTQYF.

The chain combines TRBV4-1 with TRBJ2-3, with 8 nucleotides matching TRBD1. Germline V gene data show CDR1 as MGHRA and CDR2 as YSYEKL. V shed 0 bases, J shed 5 bases, and the junction held 7 bases outside the gene matches. CDR3 length: 16 residues. CDR3 region: CASSQDTQGAGDTQYF. The CDR3 DNA is TGCGCCAGCAGCCAAGATACCCAGGGGGCAGGAGATACGCAGTATTTT.

The gene calls are TRBV7-2 and TRBJ1-5; D unresolved. CDR3 size: 16 residues. The germline gives CDR1 SGHTA, CDR2 FQGNSA. Trimming removed 2 bases at V and 0 bases at J, with 11 bases between. The CDR3 sequence: CASSLYGRNSNQPQHF. The CDR3 DNA is TGTGCCAGCAGCTTATATGGCAGAAATAGCAATCAGCCCCAGCATTTT.

This clone was observed a handful of times. The chain has TRBV7-8 and TRBJ1-2, with unresolved D. The CDR3 length is 13 residues. CDR1 is SGHVS, CDR2 FQNEAQ, per germline. Trimming left V 1 base short and J 5 bases short, with 8 bases between. The CDR3 DNA sequence: TGTGCCAGCAGCTTAGGAGGGTTGTATGGCTACACCTTC. Protein: CASSLGGLYGYTF.

V and J are TRBV28 and TRBJ1-2; D possibly corresponds to TRBD1 (5 bases). Germline V gene sequence: CDR1 MDHEN, CDR2 SYDVKM. The CDR3 is made up of 14 amino acids. V dropped 2 bases and J dropped 5 bases, with 12 bases sitting between them. CDR3 DNA: TGTGCCAGCAGTTTAAAAGGGGCAGGGTATGGCTACACCTTC. This translates into CASSLKGAGYGYTF.

The CDR3 reads CASSYPMTSGTDTQYF. The CDR3 region has the DNA TGTGCCAGCAGTTACCCGATGACTAGTGGCACAGATACGCAGTATTTT. J is TRBJ2-3 and V is TRBV6-2 or TRBV6-3; D perhaps matches TRBD2 (6 bases). This CDR3 comprises 16 residues. CDR1 is MNHEY, CDR2 SVGEGT, per germline. V was cut by 2 bases and J by 1 base, with 13 bases left in between.

Concerning this clone itself: Additional DNA sequences in this sample encode the identical CDR3. This chain connects TRBV5-5 to TRBJ2-1, with 8 bases fitting TRBD1. There are 14 residues in the CDR3. V was clipped by 4 bases and J by 5 bases; unmatched bases: 5. Per germline, CDR1 SGHKS and CDR2 YYEKEE (reference sequence). CDR3 bases: TGTGCCAGCAGCCCTGGACAGGGTAACAATGAGCAGTTCTTC. It is translated as CASSPGQGNNEQFF.